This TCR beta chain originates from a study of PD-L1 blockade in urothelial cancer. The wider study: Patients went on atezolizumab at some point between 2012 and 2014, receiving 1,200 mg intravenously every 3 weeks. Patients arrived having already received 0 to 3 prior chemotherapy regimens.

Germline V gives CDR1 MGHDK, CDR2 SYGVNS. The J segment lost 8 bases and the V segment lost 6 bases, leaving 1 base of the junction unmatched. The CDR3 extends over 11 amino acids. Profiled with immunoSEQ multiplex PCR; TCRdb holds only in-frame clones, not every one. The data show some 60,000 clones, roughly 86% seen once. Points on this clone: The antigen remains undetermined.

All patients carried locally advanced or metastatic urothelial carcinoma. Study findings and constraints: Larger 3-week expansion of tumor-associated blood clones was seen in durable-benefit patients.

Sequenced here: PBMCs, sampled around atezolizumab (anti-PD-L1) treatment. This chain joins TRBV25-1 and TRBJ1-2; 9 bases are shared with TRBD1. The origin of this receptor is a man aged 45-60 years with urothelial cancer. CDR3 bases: TGTGCCAGCAGGGACAGGGGCGGCTACACCTTC. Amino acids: CASRDRGGYTF.